The sequence of this T cell receptor beta chain was determined in a study of technical replicates of blood from several donors. Data came from immunoSEQ multiplex PCR; TCRdb stores just in-frame clones and leaves some out. The table has roughly 80,000 clones, about 92% seen once. The germline CDR1 and CDR2 sequences are GTSNPN and SVGIG (reference sequence). The length of the CDR3 is 17 residues. Trimming shortened V by 0 bases and J by 2 bases, and 18 bases separated the two germline ends. This receptor was obtained from a human donor in good health. The specimen was T cells isolated from PBMCs. The chain has TRBV30 and TRBJ2-3; tentatively, D is TRBD1 (6 bases). The CDR3 region has the DNA TGTGCCTGGAGTGTAGGGGGACCACAGGAAAACACAGATACGCAGTATTTT. It is translated as CAWSVGGPQENTDTQYF.